The clone carrying this T cell receptor (beta chain) was seen ten or more times. Its specificity is not known. The sample is drawn from a study of T-cell memory formation after mild COVID-19. 5'RACE with constant-segment primers built TCRalpha and TCRbeta cDNA libraries with UMIs. TCRdb itself ran the 5' RACE reads through MiXCR, one entry per CDR3 protein. The sample includes 250,000 to 350,000 distinct CDR3 sequences, 15% of them seen just once. Study outcomes and limitations: Clones from the second wave (peaking day 37) had unconfirmed SARS-CoV-2 specificity. CD4/CD8 balance characterized clones contracting day 15 to 85, and CD4+ skew characterized later expanders. Pre-infection memory showed some responding clones, and this suggested that cross-reactive memory joined.

The CDR3 loop spans 18 amino acids. Germline CDR1 and CDR2: SGHTA and FQGNSA. The V and J ends lost 3 bases and 1 base, in that order; junction bases with no gene match: 13. The receptor was derived from a man between 18 and 35 years old who had mild COVID-19 (a few samples of this study predate the infection). Cell type and time point are not known. The chain joins TRBV7-2 to TRBJ2-3, with TRBD2 matching 7 bases. Source material: PBMCs or a T cell subset sorted from them (not recorded which). The CDR3 bases are TGTGCCAGCAGCTTTGGAGCTAGCGGATCCCCGGGCACAGATACGCAGTATTTT. Encoded protein: CASSFGASGSPGTDTQYF.